This TCR beta chain was captured by sequencing in a study of blood T cell repertoires in COVID-19. Looking at the study overall: Samples taken during acute and convalescent COVID-19 were collected in the United States, Italy and Spain.

Trimming removed 2 bases from V and 4 bases from J, with 11 bases in between. The CDR3 is made up of 14 amino acids. CDR1 is MNHEY, CDR2 SVGAGI, per germline. Under the authors' procedure: By means of reference gene primer amplification, nucleated cell counts were estimated. Clones were sequenced by immunoSEQ multiplex PCR, and TCRdb holds only the in-frame ones, with some missing. The D gene and trimming were derived from the DNA, and the V and J assignments and clone size from that table. The sample has about 95,000 clones; 75% to 90% are singletons. This TCR came from a man in his 60s with COVID-19, enrolled during active disease. Sample: peripheral blood. This chain links TRBV6-5 with TRBJ1-2; a possible D gene is TRBD1 (5 bases). CDR3 loop: CASSYARAPYGYTF. CDR3 nucleotide sequence: TGTGCCAGCAGTTACGCCAGGGCCCCCTATGGCTACACCTTC.